These 28 T cell receptor beta chains share one sample of origin, sequenced in a study of cytomegalovirus exposure and HLA in healthy donors. Both 60 Vbeta primers and 13 Jbeta primers went into the PCR. Data came from immunoSEQ multiplex PCR; TCRdb stores just in-frame clones and leaves some out. The sample contains some 200,000 clones, roughly 73% of which appear only once. Specimen: PBMCs. The receptors originated from a woman aged 30 to 39 in good health and CMV-seronegative.

The chain employs TRBV20-1 and TRBJ2-5, with a weak D call TRBD2 (6 bases). The end of the DNA fits TRBJ2-7 better, so the J call may be wrong. Per the germline V gene, CDR1 is DFQATT and CDR2 is SNEGSKA (reference sequence). There are 11 residues in the CDR3. DNA of the CDR3: TGCGGACTAACTAGCTCCTACGAGCAGTACTTC. This codes for CGLTSSYEQYF.

The table lists this clone with a count of one. The chain is built from TRBV5-1 and TRBJ2-7; D might be TRBD1 (6 bases). CDR3 length equals 14 residues. Germline CDR1 reads SGHRS; CDR2 reads YFSETQ. Trimming shortened V by 1 base and J by 5 bases, and 13 bases separated the two germline ends. CDR3 sequence reads: CASSLNRAGDEQYF. In DNA form, the CDR3 reads TGCGCCAGCAGCTTGAATAGGGCAGGGGACGAGCAGTACTTC.

V is TRBV11-2 and J is TRBJ1-2; the match to TRBD1 covers 8 bases. The germline V gene has CDR1 SGHAT and CDR2 FQNNGV. CDR3 length equals 14 residues. V shed 3 bases, J shed 3 bases, and the junction held 3 bases outside the gene matches. This CDR3 is CASSLTGVDYGYTF. Written as DNA, the CDR3 is TGTGCCAGCAGCTTGACAGGGGTTGACTATGGCTACACCTTC.

This clone was recorded only once. The rearrangement uses TRBV5-1 and TRBJ2-5, with D possibly being TRBD2 (7 bases). This CDR3 has 16 amino acids. Germline V gene sequence: CDR1 SGHRS, CDR2 YFSETQ. Trimming pared 3 bases from V and 1 base from J, leaving 16 bases between. DNA for the CDR3: TGCGCCAGCAGCTGGGACCGGGGGGCAATCCAAGAGACCCAGTACTTC. Its protein product is CASSWDRGAIQETQYF.

A single count supports this clone. The CDR3 nucleotides are TGTGCCAGCAGTACCCTACAGGGGAGTCCGTACTTC. Amino acids: CASSTLQGSPYF. V is TRBV28 and J is TRBJ2-7, with 7 bases aligning to TRBD1. CDR3 length: 12 amino acids. The V gene's germline CDR1 is MDHEN and CDR2 SYDVKM. J was trimmed by 12 bases and V by 5 bases; bases with no gene match: 10.

This clone was counted only a few times. This sequence joins TRBV7-2 and TRBJ2-5; 7 bases align to TRBD1. Per germline, CDR1 SGHTA and CDR2 FQGNSA. The CDR3 spans 15 residues. The junction had 10 bases not matched to a gene; V was cut back by 7 bases and J by 2 bases. The DNA for the CDR3 is TGTGCCAGCACCCCTCGAAGGGGGCTGCAAGAGACCCAGTACTTC. Its protein product is CASTPRRGLQETQYF.

This rearrangement joins TRBV7-9 to TRBJ1-5; possibly TRBD1 for D (6 bases). The V and J ends lost 0 bases and 4 bases respectively, with 13 bases between them. Germline V gives CDR1 SEHNR, CDR2 FQNEAQ (reference sequence). This CDR3 spans 16 amino acids. The chain's CDR3 is CASSLAGGGANQPQHF. Written as DNA, the CDR3 is TGTGCCAGCAGCTTAGCTGGGGGGGGCGCGAATCAGCCCCAGCATTTT.

The J gene is TRBJ1-1, the V gene TRBV18; 9 bases are a match to TRBD1. Germline CDR1 KGHSH, CDR2 LQKENI. Unmatched junction bases numbered 6, after V lost 2 bases and J lost 5 bases. This CDR3 contains 15 residues. The CDR3 DNA follows: TGTGCCAGCTCACCAGGACGGACAGGGGATACTGAAGCTTTCTTT. It translates to CASSPGRTGDTEAFF.

The gene calls are TRBV28 and TRBJ2-7; D uncertain. The CDR3 has 12 residues. Trimming removed 2 bases at V and 3 bases at J, with 5 bases between. Germline CDR1 and CDR2: MDHEN and SYDVKM. This CDR3 reads CASSLQYYEQYF. CDR3 DNA sequence: TGTGCCAGCAGTTTACAGTACTACGAGCAGTACTTC.

This chain links TRBV29-1 with TRBJ2-7, with D possibly matching TRBD2 (6 bases). Between the trimmed V and J ends, which lost 5 bases and 5 bases, there was a span of 13 bases. Germline CDR1 reads SQVTM; CDR2 reads ANQGSEA. CDR3 size: 12 residues. The CDR3 loop is CSVRGGGNEQYF. Here the CDR3 DNA reads TGCAGCGTTCGAGGTGGAGGGAACGAGCAGTACTTC.

This chain links TRBV11-3 with TRBJ1-1; TRBD1 is a possible D gene (6 bases). The V end lost 5 bases, the J end lost 7 bases, and 23 bases lay between the germline ends. The germline gives CDR1 SGHNT, CDR2 YENEEA. The CDR3 has 16 amino acids. Here the CDR3 DNA reads TGTGCCAGCAGCCCGGGGGGATGGGGGGCGCGAAGTGAAGCTTTCTTT. Translating it yields CASSPGGWGARSEAFF.

The chain recombines TRBV6-1 with TRBJ1-5; unclear D gene. Germline lookup yields CDR1 MNHNS and CDR2 SASEGT. The CDR3 is 15 amino acids. V lost 6 bases and J lost 4, with 16 bases in between. CDR3 sequence (DNA): TGTGCCAGCAGCGCCGAAGCTTTTCCGAATCAGCCCCAGCATTTT. Amino acids: CASSAEAFPNQPQHF.

The rearrangement links TRBV7-6 to TRBJ2-1; D unresolved. From germline, CDR1 is SGHVS and CDR2 FNYEAQ. V gave up 1 base and J gave up 4 bases, with 11 bases separating them. The CDR3 sequence is 15 residues long. CDR3 nucleotide sequence: TGTGCCAGCAGCTTAGGGGTGGTCGGGTACAATGAGCAGTTCTTC. Encoded protein: CASSLGVVGYNEQFF.

The rearrangement uses TRBV4-2 and TRBJ2-7, with 10 bases aligning to TRBD1. The junction had 3 bases not matched to a gene; V was cut back by 1 base and J by 6 bases. The CDR3 is made up of 14 amino acids. The germline gives CDR1 LGHNA, CDR2 YNFKEQ. CDR3: CASSQVRTGGEQYF. The CDR3 coding sequence is TGTGCCAGCAGCCAAGTAAGGACAGGGGGCGAGCAGTACTTC.

V usage is TRBV6-1 and J usage is TRBJ1-1; D unclear. CDR1 and CDR2 (germline): MNHNS, SASEGT. This CDR3 is built from 15 residues. V was pared by 6 bases and J by 0 bases, with 14 bases between. CDR3 loop: CASSLGGGLNTEAFF. As DNA, the CDR3 is TGTGCCAGCAGCCTCGGCGGTGGCCTGAACACTGAAGCTTTCTTT.

The chain uses TRBV4-1 and TRBJ2-1; 9 nucleotides agree with TRBD2. The trim removed 4 bases at V and 5 bases at J, leaving 6 bases unmatched. The CDR3 is 15 amino acids. CDR1 and CDR2 from the germline V gene are MGHRA and YSYEKL. The CDR3 DNA reads TGCGCCAGCAGCCCTCTAGCGGGAAGAGACAATGAGCAGTTCTTC. Residues: CASSPLAGRDNEQFF.

The genes are TRBV15 and TRBJ1-3, with TRBD1 matching over 7 bases. The trim removed 2 bases at V and 7 bases at J, leaving 11 bases unmatched. CDR1 LNHNV and CDR2 YYDKDF come from the germline V gene (reference sequence). CDR3 size: 16 residues. The CDR3 coding sequence is TGTGCCACCAGCAGACAAAAGATGGGACAGACGAACACCATATATTTT. Its protein is CATSRQKMGQTNTIYF.

This chain uses TRBV15 with TRBJ1-3; D may be TRBD1 (6 bases). Deletions cut 5 bases from V and 0 bases from J, with 20 bases between. Germline V gene sequence: CDR1 LNHNV, CDR2 YYDKDF (reference sequence). The CDR3 contains 18 residues. CDR3 sequence reads: CATSPSPGRGSSGNTIYF. Here the CDR3 DNA reads TGTGCCACCAGCCCCTCCCCGGGCAGGGGATCCTCTGGAAACACCATATATTTT.

This sequence joins TRBV7-2 and TRBJ2-5; 10 bases align to TRBD2. With V trimmed by 4 bases and J by 4 bases, 15 bases remained unmatched. Germline CDR1 SGHTA, CDR2 FQGNSA. The CDR3 contains 18 residues. The CDR3 coding sequence is TGTGCCAGCAGCTCGTGGGGACTAGCGCGCTTTGGGCGAGAGACCCAGTACTTC. This codes for CASSSWGLARFGRETQYF.

This clone has more than one count but fewer than ten. The chain links TRBV18 to TRBJ2-7; 7 bases match TRBD2. Per germline, CDR1 KGHSH and CDR2 LQKENI. The V and J ends lost 6 bases and 2 bases, in that order; junction bases with no gene match: 7. The CDR3 has 14 residues. The CDR3 region is CASSTGGLPYEQYF. Here the CDR3 DNA reads TGTGCCAGCTCCACCGGGGGGTTGCCCTACGAGCAGTACTTC.

This chain joins TRBV11-2 and TRBJ2-3, with D perhaps TRBD2 (6 bases). There are 16 residues in the CDR3. Trimming shortened V by 1 base and J by 0 bases, and 11 bases separated the two germline ends. Germline V gene data show CDR1 as SGHAT and CDR2 as FQNNGV. This chain's CDR3 is CASSLGGGRSTDTQYF. CDR3 nucleotide sequence: TGTGCCAGCAGCTTAGGTGGGGGGAGGAGCACAGATACGCAGTATTTT. Full variable domain (rest looked up from reference TRBV11-2 and TRBJ2-3): EAGVAQSPRYKIIEKRQSVAFWCNPISGHATLYWYQQILGQGPKLLIQFQNNGVVDDSQLPKDRFSAERLKGVDSTLKIQPAKLEDSAVYLCASSLGGGRSTDTQYFGPGTRLTVL.

The chain carries TRBV10-3 and TRBJ1-5; 10 positions agree with TRBD1. Trimming cost V 2 bases and J 3 bases; bases outside gene matches: 13. From germline, CDR1 is ENHRY and CDR2 SYGVKD. The CDR3 spans 19 residues. CDR3 amino acids: CAISEPPLRDRGFNQPQHF. The CDR3 DNA follows: TGTGCCATCAGTGAGCCACCTTTGCGGGACAGGGGTTTCAATCAGCCCCAGCATTTT.

The V gene is TRBV11-3, the J gene TRBJ2-7; 9 bases agree with TRBD1. V shed 5 bases, J shed 6 bases, and the junction held 11 bases outside the gene matches. CDR1 and CDR2 from the germline V gene are SGHNT and YENEEA. The CDR3 is 15 amino acids. CDR3 sequence: CASSPTGDRVREQYF. The CDR3 DNA reads TGTGCCAGCAGCCCGACAGGGGACAGGGTGCGCGAGCAGTACTTC. Filled out from reference TRBV11-3 and TRBJ2-7, the complete variable domain reads EAGVVQSPRYKIIEKKQPVAFWCNPISGHNTLYWYLQNLGQGPELLIRYENEEAVDDSQLPKDRFSAERLKGVDSTLKIQPAELGDSAVYLCASSPTGDRVREQYFGPGTRLTVT.

The J gene is TRBJ2-3, the V gene TRBV7-2; D perhaps matches TRBD1 (5 bases). The CDR3 covers 13 residues. The V gene lost 2 bases and the J gene lost 5 bases, with 8 bases spanning the gap. Germline assignment: CDR1 SGHTA and CDR2 FQGNSA. The CDR3 loop is CASSLRGVDTQYF. Written as DNA, the CDR3 is TGTGCCAGCAGCTTAAGGGGCGTAGATACGCAGTATTTT.

The chain employs TRBV2 and TRBJ2-1, with 7 bases identical to TRBD1. CDR3 length: 15 residues. V trimming: 1 base; J trimming: 0 bases; junction bases outside the gene matches: 0. Germline V CDR1 and CDR2: SNHLY, FYNNEI. The CDR3 here is CASSEDRGSYNEQFF. For the CDR3, the DNA is TGTGCCAGCAGTGAAGACAGGGGCTCCTACAATGAGCAGTTCTTC.

Comments on this clone: In the same sample, other DNA sequences code for this CDR3. This rearrangement joins TRBV7-3 to TRBJ2-3; 10 bases line up with TRBD2. CDR3 length: 15 residues. The V gene's germline CDR1 is SGHTA and CDR2 FQGTGA. Unmatched junction bases numbered 0, after V lost 3 bases and J lost 0 bases. The chain's CDR3 is CASSLTSGSTDTQYF. CDR3 coding DNA: TGTGCCAGCAGCTTGACTAGCGGGAGCACAGATACGCAGTATTTT.

The J gene is TRBJ2-3, the V gene TRBV5-6; tentative D call: TRBD2 (5 bases). The CDR3 is 14 amino acids. Germline CDR1 SGHDT, CDR2 YYEEEE. V lost 4 bases and J 9 bases, leaving 18 bases between the germline ends. CDR3 nucleotide sequence: TGTGCCAGCAGCCCAGAGACCGGGGATGGGACGCAGTATTTT. As protein: CASSPETGDGTQYF.

The genes are TRBV19 and TRBJ1-5; a weak D match, TRBD1 (5 bases). The CDR3 is made up of 14 amino acids. V was pared by 4 bases and J by 1 base, with 8 bases between. CDR1 LNHDA and CDR2 SQIVND come from the germline V gene (reference sequence). The CDR3 sequence is CASSTGMSNQPQHF. CDR3 nucleotide sequence: TGTGCCAGTAGTACAGGGATGAGCAATCAGCCCCAGCATTTT.